This entry lists 2 T cell receptor beta chains sequenced from one sample in a study of cytomegalovirus exposure and HLA in healthy donors. PCR used 60 Vbeta primers and 13 Jbeta primers. Sequenced by immunoSEQ multiplex PCR; TCRdb stores in-frame clones only, minus some. This sample carries around 150,000 clones, around 88% of them seen once, and the ten largest clones take approximately 0.85%. The sequenced material came from PBMCs. These receptors were collected from a woman aged 25 to 45 in good health and CMV-seronegative.

The chain employs TRBV19 and TRBJ2-7, with D possibly matching TRBD2 (6 bases). The length of the CDR3 is 14 residues. Between the trimmed V and J ends, which lost 5 bases and 4 bases, there was a span of 15 bases. The germline V gene has CDR1 LNHDA and CDR2 SQIVND (reference sequence). The CDR3 DNA sequence: TGTGCCAGTAGTGCGGACGGGGGAATATACGAGCAGTACTTC. Encoded protein: CASSADGGIYEQYF.

The CDR3 loop is CASRAGVTGEKLFF. DNA of the CDR3: TGTGCCAGCAGGGCTGGGGTAACAGGTGAAAAACTGTTTTTT. The V and J genes are TRBV7-6 and TRBJ1-4, with a possible D match to TRBD1 (5 bases). The germline V gene has CDR1 SGHVS and CDR2 FNYEAQ. The CDR3 extends over 14 amino acids. V lost 6 bases to trimming and J lost 7 bases, with 15 bases between them. Using reference TRBV7-6 and TRBJ1-4 for the parts outside the CDR3, the full variable domain is GAGVSQSPRYKVTKRGQDVALRCDPISGHVSLYWYRQALGQGPEFLTYFNYEAQQDKSGLPNDRFSAERPEGSISTLTIQRTEQRDSAMYRCASRAGVTGEKLFFGSGTQLSVL.